This T cell receptor (beta chain) was retrieved from a study of neurological immune-mediated disorders. Findings of the study overall: TCR clonal expansion peaked in HTLV-1-associated myelopathy patients and was lowest in multiple sclerosis patients.

This clonotype was detected only a few times. Its antigen is not identified. The germline V gene has CDR1 LNHDA and CDR2 SQIVND (reference sequence). Trimming took 8 bases from V and 1 from J; bases not matched to a gene: 6. The CDR3 runs to 14 residues. Template-switch 5'RACE cDNA synthesis added a 10-nucleotide unique molecular identifier. Each CDR3 protein is one row after TCRdb ran MiXCR on the 5' RACE reads. The table records roughly 53,000 distinct CDR3 sequences, 7% to 9% of them present only once. Time point denoted: longitudinal time-point 3. Unsorted libraries were prepared from 2 million PBMCs that had been stored at -80 C.

The receptor was derived from a woman between 35 and 50 years old in good health. The sequenced material came from PBMCs. The chain couples TRBV19 to TRBJ1-1; 8 bases line up with TRBD1. CDR3 residues: CASRNGQGNTEAFF. DNA for the CDR3: TGTGCCAGTCGAAACGGACAGGGGAACACTGAAGCTTTCTTT.